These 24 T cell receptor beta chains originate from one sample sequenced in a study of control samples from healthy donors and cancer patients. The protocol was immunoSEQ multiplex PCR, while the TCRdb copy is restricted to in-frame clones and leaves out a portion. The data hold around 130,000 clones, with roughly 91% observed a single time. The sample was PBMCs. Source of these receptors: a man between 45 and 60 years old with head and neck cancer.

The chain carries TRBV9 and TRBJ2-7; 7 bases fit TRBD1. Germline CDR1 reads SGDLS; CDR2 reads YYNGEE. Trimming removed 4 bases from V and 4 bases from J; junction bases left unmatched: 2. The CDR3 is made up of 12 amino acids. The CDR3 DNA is TGTGCCAGCAGCCAGACAGGGTACGAGCAGTACTTC. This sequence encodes CASSQTGYEQYF.

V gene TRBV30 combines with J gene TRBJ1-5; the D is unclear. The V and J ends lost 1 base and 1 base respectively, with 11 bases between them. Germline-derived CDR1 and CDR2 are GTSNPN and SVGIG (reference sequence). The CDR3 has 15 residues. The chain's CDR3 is CAWSGGFSSNQPQHF. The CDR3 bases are TGTGCCTGGAGTGGCGGATTTAGCAGCAATCAGCCCCAGCATTTT.

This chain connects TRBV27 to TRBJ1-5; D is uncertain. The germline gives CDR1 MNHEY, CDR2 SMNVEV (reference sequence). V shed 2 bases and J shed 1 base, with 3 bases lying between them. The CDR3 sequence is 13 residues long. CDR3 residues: CASSLISNQPQHF. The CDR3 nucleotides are TGTGCCAGCAGTTTAATAAGCAATCAGCCCCAGCATTTT.

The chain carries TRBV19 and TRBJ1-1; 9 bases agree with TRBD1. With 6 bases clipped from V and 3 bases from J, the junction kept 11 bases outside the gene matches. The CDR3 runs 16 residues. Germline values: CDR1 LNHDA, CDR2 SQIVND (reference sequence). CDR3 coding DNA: TGTGCCAGTAGAAGGGACAGGGTTGGGTCGTACACTGAAGCTTTCTTT. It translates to CASRRDRVGSYTEAFF.

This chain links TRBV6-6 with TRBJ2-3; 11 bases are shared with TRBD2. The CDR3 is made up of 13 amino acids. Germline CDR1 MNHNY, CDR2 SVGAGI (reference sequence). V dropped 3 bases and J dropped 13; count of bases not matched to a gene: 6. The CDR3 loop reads CASSYSTSGGEYF. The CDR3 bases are TGTGCCAGCAGTTATTCAACTAGCGGGGGAGAGTATTTT.

The CDR3 coding sequence is TGTGCCAGCAGCTTACAATGGGATACTGAAGCTTTCTTT. It yields the protein CASSLQWDTEAFF. The gene calls are TRBV7-2 and TRBJ1-1; D remains ambiguous. Deletions cut 2 bases from V and 5 bases from J, with 9 bases between. This CDR3 region has 13 residues. Per the germline V gene, CDR1 is SGHTA and CDR2 is FQGNSA.

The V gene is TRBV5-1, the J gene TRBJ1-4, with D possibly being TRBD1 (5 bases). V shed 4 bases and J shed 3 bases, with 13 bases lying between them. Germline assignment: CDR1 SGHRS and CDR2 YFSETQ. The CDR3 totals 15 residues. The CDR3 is CASSDATGANEKLFF. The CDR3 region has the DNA TGCGCCAGCAGCGACGCTACGGGGGCTAATGAAAAACTGTTTTTT.

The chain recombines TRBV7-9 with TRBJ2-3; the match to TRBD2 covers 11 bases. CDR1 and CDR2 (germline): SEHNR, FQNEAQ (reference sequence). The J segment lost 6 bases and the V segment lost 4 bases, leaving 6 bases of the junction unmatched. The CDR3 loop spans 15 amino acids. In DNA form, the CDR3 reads TGTGCCAGCAGCTCGATGACTAGCGGGATGGATACGCAGTATTTT. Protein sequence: CASSSMTSGMDTQYF.

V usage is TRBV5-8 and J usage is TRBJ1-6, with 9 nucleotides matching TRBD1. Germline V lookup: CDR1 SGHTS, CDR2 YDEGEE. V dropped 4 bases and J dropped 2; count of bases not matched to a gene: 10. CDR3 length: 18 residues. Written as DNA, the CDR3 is TGTGCCAGCAGCCCCCGCACAGGGGGCTTCCCCTATAATTCACCCCTCCACTTT. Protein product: CASSPRTGGFPYNSPLHF.

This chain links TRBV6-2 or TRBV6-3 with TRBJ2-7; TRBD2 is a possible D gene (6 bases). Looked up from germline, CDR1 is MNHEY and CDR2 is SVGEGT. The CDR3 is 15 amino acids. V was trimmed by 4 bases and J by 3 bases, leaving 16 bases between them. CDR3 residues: CASSSRGTGVYEQYF. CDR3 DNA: TGTGCCAGCAGTTCAAGAGGGACTGGAGTCTACGAGCAGTACTTC.

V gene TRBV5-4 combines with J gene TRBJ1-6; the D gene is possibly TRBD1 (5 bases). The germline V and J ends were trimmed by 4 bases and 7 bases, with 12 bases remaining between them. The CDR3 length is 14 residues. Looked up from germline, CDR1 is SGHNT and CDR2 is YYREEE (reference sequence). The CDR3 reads CASSLRAENSPLHF. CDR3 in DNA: TGTGCCAGCAGCCTCAGGGCTGAGAATTCACCCCTCCACTTT.

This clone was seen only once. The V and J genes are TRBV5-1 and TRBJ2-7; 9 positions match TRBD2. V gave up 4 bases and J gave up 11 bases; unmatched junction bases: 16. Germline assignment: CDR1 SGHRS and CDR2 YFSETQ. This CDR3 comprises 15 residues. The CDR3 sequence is CASSDAGGAGGNEYF. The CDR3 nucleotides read TGCGCCAGCAGCGATGCTGGGGGAGCGGGGGGCAATGAGTACTTC. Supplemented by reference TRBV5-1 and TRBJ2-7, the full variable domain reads KAGVTQTPRYLIKTRGQQVTLSCSPISGHRSVSWYQQTPGQGLQFLFEYFSETQRNKGNFPGRFSGRQFSNSRSEMNVSTLELGDSALYLCASSDAGGAGGNEYFGPGTRLTVT.

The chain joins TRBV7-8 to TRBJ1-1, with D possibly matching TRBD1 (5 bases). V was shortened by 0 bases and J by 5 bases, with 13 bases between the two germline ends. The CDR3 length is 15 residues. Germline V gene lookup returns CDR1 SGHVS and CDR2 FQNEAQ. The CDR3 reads CASSLAGARGTEAFF. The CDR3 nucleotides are TGTGCCAGCAGCTTAGCAGGGGCTCGAGGTACTGAAGCTTTCTTT.

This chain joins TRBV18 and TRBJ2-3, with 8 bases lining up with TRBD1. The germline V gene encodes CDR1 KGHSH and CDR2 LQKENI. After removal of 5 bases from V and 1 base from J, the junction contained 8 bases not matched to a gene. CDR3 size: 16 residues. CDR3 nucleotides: TGTGCCAGCTCAGCCCAGGGGGCGGGTGGCACAGATACGCAGTATTTT. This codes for CASSAQGAGGTDTQYF.

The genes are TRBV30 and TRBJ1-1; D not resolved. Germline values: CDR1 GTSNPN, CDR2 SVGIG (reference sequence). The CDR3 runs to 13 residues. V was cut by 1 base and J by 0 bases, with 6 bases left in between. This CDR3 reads CAWSDGVNTEAFF. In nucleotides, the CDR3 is TGTGCCTGGAGTGATGGAGTGAACACTGAAGCTTTCTTT.

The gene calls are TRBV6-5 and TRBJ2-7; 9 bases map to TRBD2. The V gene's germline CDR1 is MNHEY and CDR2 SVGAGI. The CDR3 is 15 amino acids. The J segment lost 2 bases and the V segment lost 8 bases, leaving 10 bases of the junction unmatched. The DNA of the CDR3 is TGTGCCAGCGGCCTATTAGCGGGGGAGACCTACGAGCAGTACTTC. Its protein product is CASGLLAGETYEQYF.

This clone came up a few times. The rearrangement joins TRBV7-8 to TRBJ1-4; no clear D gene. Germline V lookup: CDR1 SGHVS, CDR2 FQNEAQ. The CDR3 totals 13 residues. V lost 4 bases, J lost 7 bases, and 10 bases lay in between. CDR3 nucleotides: TGTGCCAGCAGCTCCCCCTATGGTGAAAAACTGTTTTTT. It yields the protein CASSSPYGEKLFF.

The CDR3 protein is CASSVKFSETQYF. The CDR3 bases are TGTGCCAGCTCAGTCAAGTTCTCAGAGACCCAGTACTTC. The chain uses TRBV18 and TRBJ2-5; D is unresolved. The CDR3 covers 13 residues. Germline V lookup: CDR1 KGHSH, CDR2 LQKENI. Trimming took off 5 bases at V and 4 bases at J, with 11 bases between the two ends.

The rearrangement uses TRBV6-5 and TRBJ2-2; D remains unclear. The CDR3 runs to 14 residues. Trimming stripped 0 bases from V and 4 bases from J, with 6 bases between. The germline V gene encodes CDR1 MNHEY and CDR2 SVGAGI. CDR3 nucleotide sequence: TGTGCCAGCAGTTACTCATACAGCACCGGGGAGCTGTTTTTT. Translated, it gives CASSYSYSTGELFF.

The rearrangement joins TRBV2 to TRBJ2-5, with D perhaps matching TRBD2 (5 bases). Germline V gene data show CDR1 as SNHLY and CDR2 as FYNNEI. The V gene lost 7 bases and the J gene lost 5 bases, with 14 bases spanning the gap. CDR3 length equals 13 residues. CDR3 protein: CASNGNPRETQYF. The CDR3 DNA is TGTGCCAGCAACGGGAACCCCCGGGAGACCCAGTACTTC.

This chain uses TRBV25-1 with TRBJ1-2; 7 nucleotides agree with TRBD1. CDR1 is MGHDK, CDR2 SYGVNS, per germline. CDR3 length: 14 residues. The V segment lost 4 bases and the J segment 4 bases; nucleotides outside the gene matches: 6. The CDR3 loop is CASSAGGQLYGYTF. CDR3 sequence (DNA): TGTGCCAGCAGTGCTGGGGGACAGCTCTATGGCTACACCTTC.

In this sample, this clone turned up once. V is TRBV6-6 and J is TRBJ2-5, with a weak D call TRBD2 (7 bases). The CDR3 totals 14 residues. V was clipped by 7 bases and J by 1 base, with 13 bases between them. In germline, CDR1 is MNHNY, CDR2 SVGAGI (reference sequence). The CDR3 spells CASTYGGLQETQYF. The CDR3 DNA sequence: TGTGCCAGCACCTACGGGGGGCTCCAAGAGACCCAGTACTTC.

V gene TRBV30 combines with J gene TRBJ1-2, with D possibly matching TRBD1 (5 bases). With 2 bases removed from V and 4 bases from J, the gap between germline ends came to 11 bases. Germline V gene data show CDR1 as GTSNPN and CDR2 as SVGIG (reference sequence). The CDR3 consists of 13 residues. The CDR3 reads CAWSFGGAYGYTF. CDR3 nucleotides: TGTGCCTGGAGTTTTGGGGGAGCCTATGGCTACACCTTC.

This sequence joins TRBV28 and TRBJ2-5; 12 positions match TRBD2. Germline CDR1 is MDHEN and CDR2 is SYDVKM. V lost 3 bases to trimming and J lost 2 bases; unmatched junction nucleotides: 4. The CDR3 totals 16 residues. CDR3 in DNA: TGTGCCAGCAGTTTGACTAGCGGGGGCCTACAAGAGACCCAGTACTTC. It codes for CASSLTSGGLQETQYF.